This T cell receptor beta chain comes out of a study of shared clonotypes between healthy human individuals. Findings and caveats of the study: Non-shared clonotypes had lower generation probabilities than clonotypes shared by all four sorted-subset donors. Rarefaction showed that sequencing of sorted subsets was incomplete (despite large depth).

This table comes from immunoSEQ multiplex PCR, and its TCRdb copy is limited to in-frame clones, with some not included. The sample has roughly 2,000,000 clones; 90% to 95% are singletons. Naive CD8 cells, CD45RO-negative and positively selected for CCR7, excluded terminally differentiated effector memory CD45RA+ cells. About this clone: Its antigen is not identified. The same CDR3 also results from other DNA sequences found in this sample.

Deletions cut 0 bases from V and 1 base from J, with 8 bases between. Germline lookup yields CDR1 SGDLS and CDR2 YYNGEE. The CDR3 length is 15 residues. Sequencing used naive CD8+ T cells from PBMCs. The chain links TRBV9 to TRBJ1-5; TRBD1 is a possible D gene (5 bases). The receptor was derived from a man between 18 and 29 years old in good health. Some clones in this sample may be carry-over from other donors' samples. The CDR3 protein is CASSVEGLSNQPQHF. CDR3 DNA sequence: TGTGCCAGCAGCGTAGAGGGGCTCAGCAATCAGCCCCAGCATTTT.